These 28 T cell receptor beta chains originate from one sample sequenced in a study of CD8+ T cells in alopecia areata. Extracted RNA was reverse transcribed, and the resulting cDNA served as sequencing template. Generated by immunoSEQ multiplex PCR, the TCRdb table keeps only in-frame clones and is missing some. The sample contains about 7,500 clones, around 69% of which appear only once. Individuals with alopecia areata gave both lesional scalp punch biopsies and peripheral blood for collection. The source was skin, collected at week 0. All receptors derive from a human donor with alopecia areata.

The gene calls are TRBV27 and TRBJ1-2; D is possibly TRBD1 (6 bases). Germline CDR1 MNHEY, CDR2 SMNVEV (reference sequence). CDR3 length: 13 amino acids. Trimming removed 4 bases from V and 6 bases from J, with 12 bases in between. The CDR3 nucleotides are TGTGCCAGCAGTTCCTACGACAGGCATGGCTACACCTTC. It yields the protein CASSSYDRHGYTF.

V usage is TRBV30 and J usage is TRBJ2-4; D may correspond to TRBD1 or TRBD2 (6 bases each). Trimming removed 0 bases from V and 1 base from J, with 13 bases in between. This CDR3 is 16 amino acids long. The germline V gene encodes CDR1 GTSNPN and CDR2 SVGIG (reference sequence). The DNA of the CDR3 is TGTGCCTGGAGTGTGAACGGAGGGGGGGCCAAAAACATTCAGTACTTC. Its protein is CAWSVNGGGAKNIQYF. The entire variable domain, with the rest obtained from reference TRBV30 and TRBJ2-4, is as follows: SQTIHQWPATLVQPVGSPLSLECTVEGTSNPNLYWYRQAAGRGLQLLFYSVGIGQISSEVPQNLSASRPQDRQFILSSKKLLLSDSGFYLCAWSVNGGGAKNIQYFGAGTRLSVL.

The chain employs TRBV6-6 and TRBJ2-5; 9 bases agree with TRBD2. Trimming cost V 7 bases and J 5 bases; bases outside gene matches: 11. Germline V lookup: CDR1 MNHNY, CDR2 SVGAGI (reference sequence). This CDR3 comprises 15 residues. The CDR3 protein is CASISRAGGRETQYF. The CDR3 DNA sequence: TGTGCCAGCATCTCCAGAGCGGGGGGCCGTGAGACCCAGTACTTC.

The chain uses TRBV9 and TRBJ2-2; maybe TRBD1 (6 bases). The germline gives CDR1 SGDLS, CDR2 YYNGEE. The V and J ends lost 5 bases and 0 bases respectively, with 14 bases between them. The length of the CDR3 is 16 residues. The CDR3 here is CASRASGTPNTGELFF. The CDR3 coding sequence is TGTGCCAGCAGAGCCTCCGGGACACCGAACACCGGGGAGCTGTTTTTT.

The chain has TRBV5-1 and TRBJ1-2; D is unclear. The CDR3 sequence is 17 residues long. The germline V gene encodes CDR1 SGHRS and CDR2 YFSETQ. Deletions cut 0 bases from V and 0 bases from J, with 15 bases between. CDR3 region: CASSLAVDSRSNYGYTF. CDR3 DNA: TGCGCCAGCAGCTTGGCTGTGGATTCAAGGTCTAACTATGGCTACACCTTC. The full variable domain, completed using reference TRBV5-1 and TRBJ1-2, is KAGVTQTPRYLIKTRGQQVTLSCSPISGHRSVSWYQQTPGQGLQFLFEYFSETQRNKGNFPGRFSGRQFSNSRSEMNVSTLELGDSALYLCASSLAVDSRSNYGYTFGSGTRLTVV.

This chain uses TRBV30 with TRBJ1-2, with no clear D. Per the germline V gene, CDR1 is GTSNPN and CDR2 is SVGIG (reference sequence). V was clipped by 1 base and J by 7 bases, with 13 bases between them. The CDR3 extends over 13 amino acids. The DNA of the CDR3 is TGTGCCTGGAGTGCCTCTCGGGGTGGTGGCTACACCTTC. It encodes CAWSASRGGGYTF.

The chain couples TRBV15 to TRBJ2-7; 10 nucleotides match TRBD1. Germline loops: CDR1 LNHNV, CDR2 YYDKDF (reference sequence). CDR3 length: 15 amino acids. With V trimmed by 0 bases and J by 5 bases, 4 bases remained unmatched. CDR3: CATSRDRDRGNEQYF. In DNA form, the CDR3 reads TGTGCCACCAGCAGAGATAGGGACAGGGGTAACGAGCAGTACTTC.

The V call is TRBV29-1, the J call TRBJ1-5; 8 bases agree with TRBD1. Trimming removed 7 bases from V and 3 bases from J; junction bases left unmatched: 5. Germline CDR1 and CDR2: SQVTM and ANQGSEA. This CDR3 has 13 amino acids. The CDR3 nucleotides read TGCAGCGGGAAGACAGGGGACAATCAGCCCCAGCATTTT. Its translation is CSGKTGDNQPQHF.

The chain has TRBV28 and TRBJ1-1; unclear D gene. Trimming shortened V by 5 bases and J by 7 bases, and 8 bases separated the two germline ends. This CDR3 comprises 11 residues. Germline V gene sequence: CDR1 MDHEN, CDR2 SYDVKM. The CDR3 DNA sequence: TGTGCCAGCAGTCTTCTGTTTGAAGCTTTCTTT. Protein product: CASSLLFEAFF.

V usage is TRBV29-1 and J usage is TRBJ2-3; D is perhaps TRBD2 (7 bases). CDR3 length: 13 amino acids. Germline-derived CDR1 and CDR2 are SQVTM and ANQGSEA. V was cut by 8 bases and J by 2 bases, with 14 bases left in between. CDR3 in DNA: TGCAGCACCTCGGGGGGCGTCACAGATACGCAGTATTTT. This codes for CSTSGGVTDTQYF.

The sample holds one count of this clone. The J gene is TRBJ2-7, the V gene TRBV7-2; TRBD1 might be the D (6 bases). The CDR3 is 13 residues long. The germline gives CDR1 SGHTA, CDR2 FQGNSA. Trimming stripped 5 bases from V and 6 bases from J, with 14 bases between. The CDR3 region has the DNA TGTGCCAGCAGCGTGGGGCCCAGGGGCGAGCAGTACTTC. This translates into CASSVGPRGEQYF.

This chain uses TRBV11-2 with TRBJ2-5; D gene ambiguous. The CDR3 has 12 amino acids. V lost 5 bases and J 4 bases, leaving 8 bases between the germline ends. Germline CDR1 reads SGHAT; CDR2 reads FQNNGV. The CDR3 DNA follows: TGTGCCAGCAGCCCATTCACAGAGACCCAGTACTTC. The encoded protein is CASSPFTETQYF. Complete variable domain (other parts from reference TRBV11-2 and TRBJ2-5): EAGVAQSPRYKIIEKRQSVAFWCNPISGHATLYWYQQILGQGPKLLIQFQNNGVVDDSQLPKDRFSAERLKGVDSTLKIQPAKLEDSAVYLCASSPFTETQYFGPGTRLLVL.

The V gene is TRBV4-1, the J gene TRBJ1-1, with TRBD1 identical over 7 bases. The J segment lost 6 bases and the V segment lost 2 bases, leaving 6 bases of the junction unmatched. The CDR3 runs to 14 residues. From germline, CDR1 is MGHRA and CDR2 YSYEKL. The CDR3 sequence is CASSQRGQGAEAFF. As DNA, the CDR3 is TGCGCCAGCAGCCAAAGGGGCCAGGGGGCTGAAGCTTTCTTT.

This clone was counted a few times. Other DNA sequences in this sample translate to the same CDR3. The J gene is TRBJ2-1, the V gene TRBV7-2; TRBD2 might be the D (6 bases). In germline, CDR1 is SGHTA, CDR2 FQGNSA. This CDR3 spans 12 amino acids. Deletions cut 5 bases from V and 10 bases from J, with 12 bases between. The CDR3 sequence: CASSPGRREQFF. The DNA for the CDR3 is TGTGCCAGCAGCCCAGGGAGGCGGGAGCAGTTCTTC. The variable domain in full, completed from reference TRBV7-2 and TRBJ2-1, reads GAGVSQSPSNKVTEKGKDVELRCDPISGHTALYWYRQSLGQGLEFLIYFQGNSAPDKSGLPSDRFSAERTGGSVSTLTIQRTQQEDSAVYLCASSPGRREQFFGPGTRLTVL.

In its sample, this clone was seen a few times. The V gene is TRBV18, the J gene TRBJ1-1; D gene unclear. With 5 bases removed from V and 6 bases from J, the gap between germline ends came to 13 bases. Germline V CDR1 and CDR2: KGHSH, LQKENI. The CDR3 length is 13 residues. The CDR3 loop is CASSVRSAPEAFF. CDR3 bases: TGTGCCAGCTCAGTCAGGTCTGCCCCTGAAGCTTTCTTT.

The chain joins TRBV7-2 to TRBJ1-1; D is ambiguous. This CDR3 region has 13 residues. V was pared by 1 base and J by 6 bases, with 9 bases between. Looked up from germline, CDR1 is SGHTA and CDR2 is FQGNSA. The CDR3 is CASSLGTGAEAFF. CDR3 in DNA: TGTGCCAGCAGCTTAGGGACGGGCGCTGAAGCTTTCTTT.

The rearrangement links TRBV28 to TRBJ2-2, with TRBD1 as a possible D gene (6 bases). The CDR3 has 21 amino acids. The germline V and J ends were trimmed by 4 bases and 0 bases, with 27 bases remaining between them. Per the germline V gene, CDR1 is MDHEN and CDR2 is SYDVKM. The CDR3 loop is CASSYQSTMFRGPTNTGELFF. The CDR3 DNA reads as TGTGCCAGCAGTTACCAATCAACAATGTTCAGGGGTCCGACGAACACCGGGGAGCTGTTTTTT.

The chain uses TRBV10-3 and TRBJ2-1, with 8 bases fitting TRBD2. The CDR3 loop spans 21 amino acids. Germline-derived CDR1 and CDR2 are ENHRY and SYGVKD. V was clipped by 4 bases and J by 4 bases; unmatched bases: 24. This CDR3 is CAISVYRWRSGGRSGYNEQFF. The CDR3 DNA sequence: TGTGCCATCAGTGTTTACCGGTGGCGGAGCGGGGGCCGTTCGGGGTACAATGAGCAGTTCTTC.

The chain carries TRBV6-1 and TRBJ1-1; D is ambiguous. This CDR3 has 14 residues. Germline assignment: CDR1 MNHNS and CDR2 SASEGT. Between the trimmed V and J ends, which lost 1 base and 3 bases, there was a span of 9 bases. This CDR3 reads CASSEGQWDTEAFF. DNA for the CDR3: TGTGCCAGCAGTGAAGGGCAGTGGGACACTGAAGCTTTCTTT.

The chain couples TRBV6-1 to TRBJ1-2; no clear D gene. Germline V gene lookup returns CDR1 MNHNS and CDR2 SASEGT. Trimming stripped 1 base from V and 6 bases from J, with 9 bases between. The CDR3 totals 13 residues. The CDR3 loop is CASSEGRRDGYTF. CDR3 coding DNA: TGTGCCAGCAGTGAAGGACGGCGGGATGGCTACACCTTC.

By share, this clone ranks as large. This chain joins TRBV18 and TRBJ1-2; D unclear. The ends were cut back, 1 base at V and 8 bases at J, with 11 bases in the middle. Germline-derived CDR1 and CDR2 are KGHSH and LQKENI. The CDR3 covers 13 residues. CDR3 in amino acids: CASSPLPSEGYTF. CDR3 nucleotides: TGTGCCAGCTCACCACTTCCTTCGGAGGGCTACACCTTC.

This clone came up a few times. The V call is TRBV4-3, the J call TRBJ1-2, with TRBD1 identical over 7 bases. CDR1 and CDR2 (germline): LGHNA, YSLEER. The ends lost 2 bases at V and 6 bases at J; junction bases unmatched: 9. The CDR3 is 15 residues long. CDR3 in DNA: TGCGCCAGCAGCCAAAGTCACAGGGGACCTGATGGCTACACCTTC. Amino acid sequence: CASSQSHRGPDGYTF.

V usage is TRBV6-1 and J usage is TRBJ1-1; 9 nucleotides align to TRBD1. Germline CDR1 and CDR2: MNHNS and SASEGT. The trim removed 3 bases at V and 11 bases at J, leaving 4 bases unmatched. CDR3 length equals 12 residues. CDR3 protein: CASSDPDRGAFF. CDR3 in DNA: TGTGCCAGCAGTGATCCTGACAGGGGGGCTTTCTTT.

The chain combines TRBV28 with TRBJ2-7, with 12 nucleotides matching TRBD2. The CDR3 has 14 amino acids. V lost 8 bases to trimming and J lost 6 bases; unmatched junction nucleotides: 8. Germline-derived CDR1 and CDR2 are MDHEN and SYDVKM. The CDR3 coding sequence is TGTGCCAGCCGAACTAGCGGGGGGTCTACCGAGCAGTACTTC. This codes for CASRTSGGSTEQYF.

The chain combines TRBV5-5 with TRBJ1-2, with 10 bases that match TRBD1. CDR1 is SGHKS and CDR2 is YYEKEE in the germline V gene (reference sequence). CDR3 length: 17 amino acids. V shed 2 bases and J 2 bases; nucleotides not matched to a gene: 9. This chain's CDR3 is CASSFRAPGQGNYGYTF. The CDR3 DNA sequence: TGTGCCAGCAGCTTCAGAGCTCCGGGACAGGGGAACTATGGCTACACCTTC.

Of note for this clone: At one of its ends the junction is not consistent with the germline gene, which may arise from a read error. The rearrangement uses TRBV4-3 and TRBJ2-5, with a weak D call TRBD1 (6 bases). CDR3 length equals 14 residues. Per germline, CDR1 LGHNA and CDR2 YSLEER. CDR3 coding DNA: TGCGCCAGCAGCCAAGGAGTGGGGGACACCAAACGTAACTTC. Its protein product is CASSQGVGDTKRNF.

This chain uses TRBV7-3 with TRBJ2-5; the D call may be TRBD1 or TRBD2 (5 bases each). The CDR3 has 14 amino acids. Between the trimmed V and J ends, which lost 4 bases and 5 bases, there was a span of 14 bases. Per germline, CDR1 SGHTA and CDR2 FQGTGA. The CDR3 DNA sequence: TGTGCCAGCAGCTCCGGGACCCAAGGGGAGACCCAGTACTTC. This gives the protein CASSSGTQGETQYF.

CDR3 nucleotide sequence: TGTGCCAGCAGTGTTTTCGATGATTCGGATACGCAGTATTTT. Translation: CASSVFDDSDTQYF. V and J are TRBV2 and TRBJ2-3; D call uncertain. This CDR3 is built from 14 residues. The V and J ends lost 4 bases and 6 bases respectively, with 14 bases between them. Germline loops: CDR1 SNHLY, CDR2 FYNNEI.